Presented here are 22 T cell receptor beta chains from one specimen sequenced in a study of regulatory T cells in long-lasting Graves disease. Time point defined: persistent/refractory GD, antithyroid drugs over 5 years with positive TRAb. With RNA extracted from PBMCs as input, the TCR library was made. Building the TCR beta libraries relied on iRepertoire HTBI primers, and CDR3 regions underwent Arm-PCR. TCRdb re-analysed the multiplex PCR reads in MiXCR, keeping a single row per CDR3 protein. The table lists almost 350,000 distinct CDR3 sequences, roughly a fifth of them singletons. Sequenced here: peripheral blood mononuclear cells (PBMCs), sampled when the disease was refractory, from a patient treated with antithyroid drugs. These receptors were obtained from a female donor with Graves disease.

This clonotype was recorded at least ten times. This chain joins TRBV28 and TRBJ1-5; D gene ambiguous. Trimming removed 5 bases from V and 5 bases from J, with 16 bases in between. This CDR3 contains 15 residues. Germline assignment: CDR1 MDHEN and CDR2 SYDVKM. CDR3 region: CASSRLEGSYQPQHF. CDR3 bases: TGTGCCAGCAGTCGTCTGGAGGGATCATATCAGCCCCAGCATTTT. Looking up the rest from reference TRBV28 and TRBJ1-5 gives the full variable domain: DVKVTQSSRYLVKRTGEKVFLECVQDMDHENMFWYRQDPGLGLRLIYFSYDVKMKEKGDIPEGYSVSREKKERFSLILESASTNQTSMYLCASSRLEGSYQPQHFGDGTRLSIL.

This clonotype has at least ten counts. V and J are TRBV15 and TRBJ1-5; D is unresolved. With 3 bases removed from V and 5 bases from J, the gap between germline ends came to 14 bases. The germline CDR1 and CDR2 sequences are LNHNV and YYDKDF (reference sequence). The CDR3 is made up of 15 amino acids. CDR3: CATSRSGYSDQPQHF. DNA for the CDR3: TGTGCCACCAGCAGGAGCGGGTACAGCGATCAGCCCCAGCATTTT.

This clonotype came up a few times. This rearrangement joins TRBV27 to TRBJ1-3; D gene unclear. V was cut by 0 bases and J by 0 bases, with 15 bases left in between. The germline V gene encodes CDR1 MNHEY and CDR2 SMNVEV (reference sequence). The length of the CDR3 is 18 residues. CDR3 protein: CASSLSGREIDSGNTIYF. The CDR3, as DNA: TGTGCCAGCAGTTTATCGGGCCGGGAGATAGACTCTGGAAACACCATATATTTT.

The V call is TRBV6-1, the J call TRBJ1-1; D gene uncertain. Per germline, CDR1 MNHNS and CDR2 SASEGT. V shed 5 bases and J shed 4 bases, with 14 bases lying between them. This CDR3 has 14 residues. For the CDR3, the DNA is TGTGCCAGCAGTAACCCGGAGGGTGGCACTGAAGCTTTCTTT. Its translation is CASSNPEGGTEAFF.

This chain joins TRBV4-3 and TRBJ1-2; 8 nucleotides match TRBD1. V shed 1 base and J 8 bases; nucleotides not matched to a gene: 0. The CDR3 sequence is 12 residues long. Germline V gene data show CDR1 as LGHNA and CDR2 as YSLEER. DNA for the CDR3: TGCGCCAGCAGCCAAGCAGGGGGCGGCTACACCTTC. Amino acid sequence: CASSQAGGGYTF.

The rearrangement links TRBV2 to TRBJ2-1; D not certain. Germline loops: CDR1 SNHLY, CDR2 FYNNEI. The CDR3 length is 10 residues. V was trimmed by 6 bases and J by 10 bases, leaving 7 bases between them. The CDR3 nucleotides read TGTGCCAGCAGCATTATGGAGCAGTTCTTC. Translated: CASSIMEQFF. Looking up the rest from reference TRBV2 and TRBJ2-1 gives the full variable domain: EPEVTQTPSHQVTQMGQEVILRCVPISNHLYFYWYRQILGQKVEFLVSFYNNEISEKSEIFDDQFSVERPDGSNFTLKIRSTKLEDSAMYFCASSIMEQFFGPGTRLTVL.

Notes on this clonotype: An end of the junction does not agree with germline; a read error may underlie this. The chain links TRBV6-2 or TRBV6-3 to TRBJ2-2; D is uncertain. Germline V CDR1 and CDR2: MNHEY, SVGEGT. The CDR3 loop spans 19 amino acids. DNA of the CDR3: TGTGCCCGCAGTTACTCGGTAATCGTGGTAGACGGGTTCACCGGGGAGCTGTTTTTT. It is translated as CARSYSVIVVDGFTGELFF.

The chain is built from TRBV19 and TRBJ2-5; D is unresolved. The CDR3 spans 15 residues. V dropped 7 bases and J dropped 0 bases, with 15 bases sitting between them. The germline gives CDR1 LNHDA, CDR2 SQIVND (reference sequence). The CDR3 coding sequence is TGTGCCAGTACCCTTTCGGGTGGCGACCAAGAGACCCAGTACTTC. Translation gives CASTLSGGDQETQYF.

Ten or more counts support this clonotype. The chain uses TRBV28 and TRBJ2-5, with 7 bases matching TRBD1. The germline CDR1 and CDR2 sequences are MDHEN and SYDVKM. V lost 6 bases, J lost 5 bases, and 9 bases stayed unmatched. The CDR3 has 14 amino acids. The CDR3 region is CASRQGRGLETQYF. CDR3 DNA: TGTGCCAGCAGACAAGGCAGGGGGTTGGAGACCCAGTACTTC.

Many counts were recorded for this clonotype. The chain uses TRBV11-3 and TRBJ2-5; 7 nucleotides match TRBD2. The junction had 11 bases not matched to a gene; V was cut back by 5 bases and J by 5 bases. This CDR3 spans 15 amino acids. Germline V lookup: CDR1 SGHNT, CDR2 YENEEA. The CDR3 DNA reads TGTGCCAGCAGCCGTCAAGCGGGGCCCGGGGAGACCCAGTACTTC. Its translation: CASSRQAGPGETQYF.

Ten or more counts support this clonotype. V and J are TRBV9 and TRBJ1-2, with a tentative D call TRBD1 (5 bases). The V end lost 7 bases, the J end lost 2 bases, and 12 bases lay between the germline ends. The CDR3 runs to 13 residues. Germline V gene sequence: CDR1 SGDLS, CDR2 YYNGEE. CDR3 in amino acids: CASSPEGNYGYTF. For the CDR3, the DNA is TGTGCCAGCTCCCCGGAGGGGAACTATGGCTACACCTTC.

This sequence joins TRBV18 and TRBJ1-6; 8 bases line up with TRBD1. Unmatched junction bases numbered 3, after V lost 4 bases and J lost 7 bases. The CDR3 has 14 amino acids. Germline assignment: CDR1 KGHSH and CDR2 LQKENI. Written as DNA, the CDR3 is TGTGCCAGCTCACAAGGGACAGGCAATTCACCCCTCCACTTT. Translating gives CASSQGTGNSPLHF.

The chain has TRBV5-1 and TRBJ2-5; 8 positions agree with TRBD1. Germline V gene data show CDR1 as SGHRS and CDR2 as YFSETQ. V lost 6 bases and J lost 5; bases outside the gene matches: 6. The CDR3 has 13 residues. CDR3: CASNRRGRETQYF. The CDR3 coding sequence is TGCGCCAGCAACCGCAGGGGGCGGGAGACCCAGTACTTC. Using reference TRBV5-1 and TRBJ2-5 for the parts outside the CDR3, the full variable domain is KAGVTQTPRYLIKTRGQQVTLSCSPISGHRSVSWYQQTPGQGLQFLFEYFSETQRNKGNFPGRFSGRQFSNSRSEMNVSTLELGDSALYLCASNRRGRETQYFGPGTRLLVL.

The chain is built from TRBV4-3 and TRBJ1-6; no firm D call. V shed 0 bases and J shed 0 bases, with 9 bases lying between them. The V gene's germline CDR1 is LGHNA and CDR2 YSLEER. The CDR3 spans 17 residues. The CDR3 sequence is CASSQDYMSSYNSPLHF. CDR3 coding DNA: TGCGCCAGCAGCCAAGATTACATGAGCTCCTATAATTCACCCCTCCACTTT.

There are many counts of this clonotype. V and J are TRBV11-2 and TRBJ2-1; weak D call: TRBD1 (6 bases). The V and J ends lost 2 bases and 12 bases respectively, with 11 bases between them. CDR3 size: 12 residues. Per the germline V gene, CDR1 is SGHAT and CDR2 is FQNNGV. The CDR3 spells CASSLLGTLQFF. The CDR3 region has the DNA TGTGCCAGCAGCTTACTGGGGACACTGCAGTTCTTC.

This clonotype was seen at least ten times. The V gene is TRBV27, the J gene TRBJ1-1; D is perhaps TRBD1 (6 bases). Per the germline V gene, CDR1 is MNHEY and CDR2 is SMNVEV (reference sequence). This CDR3 is built from 13 residues. V was pared by 5 bases and J by 3 bases, with 10 bases between. In DNA form, the CDR3 reads TGTGCCAGCAGTACTGACAGGTACACTGAAGCTTTCTTT. It yields the protein CASSTDRYTEAFF.

To note about this clonotype: This clone may be a read error of a much larger clone one base away. The chain links TRBV27 to TRBJ2-5, with TRBD1 identical over 8 bases. After removal of 8 bases from V and 6 bases from J, the junction contained 8 bases not matched to a gene. The CDR3 is made up of 13 amino acids. Germline CDR1 and CDR2: MNHEY and SMNVEV (reference sequence). CDR3 sequence (DNA): TGTGCCAGCGGGGCAGGGGGCGAGCAGACCCAGTACTTC. Encoded protein: CASGAGGEQTQYF.

V is TRBV19 and J is TRBJ1-5; 7 bases align to TRBD1. The junction had 4 bases not matched to a gene; V was cut back by 4 bases and J by 7 bases. CDR1 LNHDA and CDR2 SQIVND come from the germline V gene (reference sequence). The CDR3 has 13 amino acids. The CDR3 is CASSTQGVQPQHF. CDR3 DNA sequence: TGTGCCAGTAGTACTCAGGGGGTACAGCCCCAGCATTTT.

This clonotype appeared many times. The V gene is TRBV28, the J gene TRBJ1-2; D unresolved. CDR3 length: 14 residues. Germline V CDR1 and CDR2: MDHEN, SYDVKM. Deletions cut 3 bases from V and 7 bases from J, with 15 bases between. Here the CDR3 DNA reads TGTGCCAGCAGTTTTACCCAGGAGTGGGGTGGCTACACCTTC. This gives the protein CASSFTQEWGGYTF.

The CDR3 sequence is CASKIGSGYEQYF. The DNA for the CDR3 is TGTGCCAGCAAAATAGGGAGCGGGTACGAGCAGTACTTC. The chain is built from TRBV6-2 or TRBV6-3 and TRBJ2-7; D possibly corresponds to TRBD2 (6 bases). V was clipped by 7 bases and J by 4 bases, with 14 bases between them. From germline, CDR1 is MNHEY and CDR2 SVGEGT. The CDR3 extends over 13 amino acids.

This clonotype showed up just a few times. The rearrangement uses TRBV6-2 or TRBV6-3 and TRBJ2-3; 7 bases line up with TRBD2. Germline loops: CDR1 MNHEY, CDR2 SVGEGT. The trim removed 4 bases at V and 2 bases at J, leaving 15 bases unmatched. This CDR3 comprises 18 residues. CDR3: CASSSPPIGTTYTDTQYF. Written as DNA, the CDR3 is TGTGCCAGCAGTTCACCTCCCATTGGGACTACCTACACAGATACGCAGTATTTT.

This clonotype was picked up a small number of times. V usage is TRBV12-3 or TRBV12-4 and J usage is TRBJ1-1; tentative D call: TRBD1 (6 bases). The germline V and J ends were trimmed by 8 bases and 5 bases, with 15 bases remaining between them. This CDR3 spans 13 amino acids. CDR3 loop: CASVRGGATEAFF. In nucleotides, the CDR3 is TGTGCCAGCGTACGAGGGGGGGCTACTGAAGCTTTCTTT.